These 32 T cell receptor beta chains were sequenced from one sample in a study of T cells in Graves' hyperthyroidism and ophthalmopathy (dated by TCRdb to about 2019). Library creation used multiplex PCR. TCRdb records Illumina HiSeq 2000 as the sequencer. The TCR beta CDR3 regions were amplified from RNA transcripts. For the first round of RT-PCR on the TCR CDR3, the HTBI primer set was used together with the Qiagen OneStep RT-PCR kit. The public reads were reprocessed in TCRdb via fastp at Q25 and MiXCR, keeping in-frame beta chains. Identical CDR3 proteins give one entry, which carries the most common genes and DNA. For this sample the table gives 370,000 or so distinct CDR3 sequences, of which around a sixth were detected only once. Around a quarter of the sample rests with the top ten. Sequenced material: blood. The receptors come from a woman aged 18-29 years with Graves' hyperthyroidism that later progressed to Graves' ophthalmopathy.

V is TRBV14 and J is TRBJ2-2; no clear D. The CDR3 length is 16 residues. Trimming shortened V by 4 bases and J by 2 bases, and 14 bases separated the two germline ends. Germline CDR1 and CDR2: SGHDN and FVKESK. CDR3 sequence: CASSLTRPPNTGELFF. The CDR3, as DNA: TGTGCCAGCAGCCTTACAAGGCCTCCTAACACCGGGGAGCTGTTTTTT.

This clonotype was counted between two and nine times. The junction differs from germline at one of its ends, possibly a read error. The CDR3 is CASSALGGRTGTQYF. In nucleotides, the CDR3 is TGTGCCAGCAGCGCTCTCGGAGGGAGAACAGGTACGCAGTATTTT. V gene TRBV12-3 or TRBV12-4 combines with J gene TRBJ2-3, with D perhaps matching TRBD2 (6 bases). The CDR3 consists of 15 residues.

This clonotype came up many times. V is TRBV18 and J is TRBJ2-1, with 9 nucleotides matching TRBD2. V lost 2 bases, J lost 7 bases, and 6 bases stayed unmatched. This CDR3 region has 15 residues. Germline V gene sequence: CDR1 KGHSH, CDR2 LQKENI. The CDR3 loop reads CASSPGAGGGNEQFF. CDR3 nucleotides: TGTGCCAGCTCACCAGGAGCGGGAGGTGGGAATGAGCAGTTCTTC.

This clonotype was recorded a few times. The chain joins TRBV15 to TRBJ2-1; the D gene is possibly TRBD2 (5 bases). Germline assignment: CDR1 LNHNV and CDR2 YYDKDF (reference sequence). CDR3 size: 15 residues. Between the trimmed V and J ends, which lost 4 bases and 0 bases, there was a span of 10 bases. CDR3 bases: TGTGCCACCAGCAATGGAGGCCTCTCCTACAATGAGCAGTTCTTC. The encoded protein is CATSNGGLSYNEQFF. Variable domain in full (rest from reference TRBV15 and TRBJ2-1): DAMVIQNPRYQVTQFGKPVTLSCSQTLNHNVMYWYQQKSSQAPKLLFHYYDKDFNNEADTPDNFQSRRPNTSFCFLDIRSPGLGDTAMYLCATSNGGLSYNEQFFGPGTRLTVL.

In its sample, this clonotype was seen many times. The J gene is TRBJ2-3, the V gene TRBV7-3; D is perhaps TRBD2 (5 bases). Deletions cut 5 bases from V and 5 bases from J, with 8 bases between. This CDR3 comprises 12 residues. The germline CDR1 and CDR2 sequences are SGHTA and FQGTGA. Here the CDR3 DNA reads TGTGCCAGCAGCGAGGGCGGAGATACGCAGTATTTT. Translating it yields CASSEGGDTQYF.

This clonotype was counted at least ten times. DNA of the CDR3: TGTGCCAGCAGCCAAGTCGGGGGGGATTCACCCCTCCACTTT. Protein product: CASSQVGGDSPLHF. V gene TRBV3-1 combines with J gene TRBJ1-6; a weak D match, TRBD1 (5 bases). The CDR3 extends over 14 amino acids. V dropped 1 base and J dropped 8 bases, with 9 bases sitting between them. The germline gives CDR1 LGHDT, CDR2 YNNKEL (reference sequence).

This clonotype was seen repeatedly, ten times or more. CDR3 amino acids: CASSQERLALHNEQFF. In nucleotides, the CDR3 is TGTGCCAGCAGCCAAGAAAGACTAGCTCTTCACAATGAGCAGTTCTTC. The genes are TRBV3-1 and TRBJ2-1; TRBD2 matches at 7 bases. V gave up 0 bases and J gave up 5 bases; unmatched junction bases: 7. Germline-derived CDR1 and CDR2 are LGHDT and YNNKEL (reference sequence). The CDR3 spans 16 residues.

There are a few counts of this clonotype. V usage is TRBV7-2 and J usage is TRBJ1-6, with a weak D call TRBD1 (6 bases). This CDR3 comprises 14 residues. Germline assignment: CDR1 SGHTA and CDR2 FQGNSA. Trimming took 3 bases from V and 10 from J, leaving 13 bases between them. The CDR3 reads CASSFIGGRSPLHF. In nucleotides, the CDR3 is TGTGCCAGCAGCTTCATAGGGGGTAGATCACCCCTCCACTTT.

This clonotype has a handful of counts. The chain links TRBV19 to TRBJ2-1; D is undetermined. The CDR3 loop spans 14 amino acids. The germline V and J ends were trimmed by 7 bases and 3 bases, with 13 bases remaining between them. From germline, CDR1 is LNHDA and CDR2 SQIVND (reference sequence). CDR3 region: CASKVGRSYNEQFF. The DNA of the CDR3 is TGTGCCAGTAAGGTGGGCAGGAGCTACAATGAGCAGTTCTTC.

This clonotype was counted between two and nine times. The V and J genes are TRBV28 and TRBJ1-4; possible D gene TRBD1, 6 bases. The germline CDR1 and CDR2 sequences are MDHEN and SYDVKM. The length of the CDR3 is 15 residues. Trimming pared 1 base from V and 7 bases from J, leaving 13 bases between. The CDR3 nucleotides are TGTGCCAGCAGTTTATTAGGGGGGGGAGGTGAAAAACTGTTTTTT. Amino acids: CASSLLGGGGEKLFF.

This clonotype was detected only a few times. The V and J genes are TRBV28 and TRBJ2-5, with D perhaps matching TRBD2 (7 bases). The germline V and J ends were trimmed by 7 bases and 5 bases, with 17 bases remaining between them. The CDR3 is 14 amino acids. From germline, CDR1 is MDHEN and CDR2 SYDVKM. DNA of the CDR3: TGTGCCAGCACCTCCCGGGGGGCGTACGAGACCCAGTACTTC. Protein product: CASTSRGAYETQYF.

The rearrangement uses TRBV6-5 and TRBJ2-1, with TRBD2 matching 7 bases. Trimming removed 2 bases from V and 6 bases from J; junction bases left unmatched: 4. Germline V gene data show CDR1 as MNHEY and CDR2 as SVGAGI. The CDR3 runs 14 residues. The CDR3 DNA reads as TGTGCCAGCAGTTACCGGGGGGAGGGCAATGAGCAGTTCTTC. This codes for CASSYRGEGNEQFF.

This clonotype was seen many times. The chain has TRBV2 and TRBJ1-5; the D is unclear. Germline assignment: CDR1 SNHLY and CDR2 FYNNEI. The CDR3 extends over 14 amino acids. Trimming shortened V by 8 bases and J by 0 bases, and 11 bases separated the two germline ends. CDR3 region: CASGAVLSNQPQHF. CDR3 in DNA: TGTGCCAGCGGAGCGGTCCTTAGCAATCAGCCCCAGCATTTT.

In this sample, this clonotype turned up a few times. A much larger clone differs by one base, so this may be a read error. The chain carries TRBV15 and TRBJ2-7; no clear D. Germline-derived CDR1 and CDR2 are LNHNV and YYDKDF (reference sequence). The CDR3 consists of 14 residues. CDR3 in amino acids: CAASLRLGEYEQYF. The CDR3 coding sequence is TGTGCCGCCAGCCTACGACTGGGCGAGTACGAGCAGTACTTC.

The chain uses TRBV12-3 or TRBV12-4 and TRBJ2-3, with 11 bases lining up with TRBD2. The CDR3 is 17 amino acids. V lost 6 bases to trimming and J lost 5 bases; unmatched junction nucleotides: 13. In nucleotides, the CDR3 is TGTGCCAGCAGCGCTTTACGACGGCTAGCGGGAGGAGATACGCAGTATTTT. It specifies CASSALRRLAGGDTQYF.

This rearrangement joins TRBV19 to TRBJ2-7, with D uncertain. The CDR3 contains 18 residues. Trimming left V 6 bases short and J 3 bases short, with 27 bases between. Germline V CDR1 and CDR2: LNHDA, SQIVND (reference sequence). CDR3 DNA: TGTGCCAGTAGGCCCAGTAAAAGTGGGGTTGTTATGGACTACGAGCAGTACTTC. Encoded protein: CASRPSKSGVVMDYEQYF.

There are many counts of this clonotype. This rearrangement joins TRBV7-8 to TRBJ2-1, with D possibly TRBD1 on 6 matching bases. Per germline, CDR1 SGHVS and CDR2 FQNEAQ. V lost 5 bases and J lost 1, with 12 bases in between. The CDR3 spans 15 residues. The CDR3 DNA is TGTGCCAGCAGCGTCGACAGGCCATCCTACAATGAGCAGTTCTTC. Encoded protein: CASSVDRPSYNEQFF.

V gene TRBV4-2 combines with J gene TRBJ2-7, with 11 bases aligning to TRBD2. CDR3 length equals 18 residues. The junction had 10 bases not matched to a gene; V was cut back by 0 bases and J by 3 bases. Germline CDR1 and CDR2: LGHNA and YNFKEQ. CDR3 sequence: CASSQDVTSGILVYEQYF. The CDR3 DNA is TGTGCCAGCAGCCAAGATGTGACTAGCGGGATTTTGGTCTACGAGCAGTACTTC.

The gene calls are TRBV27 and TRBJ2-2; D is undetermined. The length of the CDR3 is 17 residues. V dropped 0 bases and J dropped 7 bases, with 18 bases sitting between them. Looked up from germline, CDR1 is MNHEY and CDR2 is SMNVEV (reference sequence). The CDR3 sequence is CASSLSKSAGVNGELFF. The CDR3 DNA reads as TGTGCCAGCAGTTTATCGAAATCAGCTGGAGTTAACGGGGAGCTGTTTTTT.

The rearrangement joins TRBV29-1 to TRBJ2-1, with TRBD2 matching over 13 bases. Germline values: CDR1 SQVTM, CDR2 ANQGSEA. V shed 3 bases, J shed 4 bases, and the junction held 0 bases outside the gene matches. This CDR3 spans 14 amino acids. The CDR3 nucleotides read TGCAGCGTTGAGGGACTAGCGGGATACAATGAGCAGTTCTTC. This encodes CSVEGLAGYNEQFF.

In the case of this clonotype: A much larger clone is a single base away; this may be a read error. J is TRBJ2-3 and V is TRBV6-1, with D maybe TRBD2 (6 bases). The V end was cut by 2 bases, the J end by 4 bases, with 13 bases between. Per the germline V gene, CDR1 is MNHNS and CDR2 is SASEGT. The CDR3 covers 15 residues. This CDR3 is CASSERLVGADTQYF. CDR3 nucleotide sequence: TGTGCCAGCAGTGAACGACTAGTGGGAGCAGATACGCAGTATTTT.

This clonotype was observed many times. The chain couples TRBV20-1 to TRBJ2-1; 12 positions match TRBD2. Germline CDR1 DFQATT, CDR2 SNEGSKA (reference sequence). With V trimmed by 4 bases and J by 2 bases, 3 bases remained unmatched. The CDR3 consists of 15 residues. The CDR3 protein is CSATRLAGAYNEQFF. The CDR3, as DNA: TGCAGTGCTACGAGACTAGCGGGAGCCTACAATGAGCAGTTCTTC.

Remarks on this clonotype: With a much larger clone just one base away, this may be a read error. The chain couples TRBV5-8 to TRBJ2-7; no firm D call. The CDR3 totals 14 residues. CDR1 is SGHTS and CDR2 is YDEGEE in the germline V gene. CDR3: CTSSLGVGSYEQYF. The CDR3 nucleotides are TGTACCAGCAGCTTGGGTGTTGGGTCCTACGAGCAGTACTTC.

For the CDR3, the DNA is TGCAGTGCCACGGGACTAGCGGACTACGAGCAGTACTTC. Its protein product is CSATGLADYEQYF. The chain combines TRBV20-1 with TRBJ2-7; 11 nucleotides line up with TRBD2. The V gene's germline CDR1 is DFQATT and CDR2 SNEGSKA (reference sequence). The CDR3 contains 13 residues. Germline trimming cut 6 bases from V and 3 bases from J; bases unmatched to any gene: 4.

There are many counts of this clonotype. The CDR3 DNA reads as TGCGCCAGCAGCCAAGGATTAGCGGGAGTTACCGGGGAGCTGTTTTTT. It specifies CASSQGLAGVTGELFF. The V and J genes are TRBV4-1 and TRBJ2-2; TRBD2 aligns across 9 bases. Trimming at V came to 1 base and at J to 5 bases, leaving 5 bases not matched to a gene. CDR3 length equals 16 residues. Germline CDR1 reads MGHRA; CDR2 reads YSYEKL.

This chain connects TRBV5-5 to TRBJ1-1; D is uncertain. V was cut by 4 bases and J by 1 base, with 14 bases left in between. Germline V gene lookup returns CDR1 SGHKS and CDR2 YYEKEE (reference sequence). This CDR3 has 15 amino acids. The chain's CDR3 is CASSLNRRRNTEAFF. DNA for the CDR3: TGTGCCAGCAGCCTTAACAGACGAAGGAACACTGAAGCTTTCTTT.

This clonotype has a handful of counts. The chain carries TRBV9 and TRBJ2-3; 9 bases match TRBD1. The length of the CDR3 is 16 residues. J gave up 2 bases and V 4 bases, and 8 bases lay outside the gene matches. Looked up from germline, CDR1 is SGDLS and CDR2 is YYNGEE. This CDR3 is CASSFRQGGITDTQYF. CDR3 nucleotides: TGTGCCAGCAGCTTTAGACAGGGGGGTATCACAGATACGCAGTATTTT.

In its sample, this clonotype was seen many times. The chain couples TRBV12-3 or TRBV12-4 to TRBJ2-7; 7 nucleotides match TRBD1. Germline trimming cut 5 bases from V and 1 base from J; bases unmatched to any gene: 11. This CDR3 has 16 amino acids. The CDR3 region has the DNA TGTGCCAGCAGTGCTGCCTTCCGGGACAGATCCTACGAGCAGTACTTC. Translating it yields CASSAAFRDRSYEQYF.

The rearrangement uses TRBV20-1 and TRBJ2-1, with 14 bases identical to TRBD2. The CDR3 runs 19 residues. V shed 3 bases, J shed 3 bases, and the junction held 13 bases outside the gene matches. Germline V gene sequence: CDR1 DFQATT, CDR2 SNEGSKA (reference sequence). The chain's CDR3 is CSARTGGGLAGGIYNEQFF. CDR3 coding DNA: TGCAGTGCTAGGACGGGCGGCGGACTAGCGGGAGGAATCTACAATGAGCAGTTCTTC.

This clonotype showed up many times. This sequence joins TRBV13 and TRBJ2-1, with 9 nucleotides matching TRBD2. Germline loops: CDR1 PRHDT, CDR2 FYEKMQ (reference sequence). The CDR3 totals 20 residues. Losses at the gene ends were 4 bases for V and 1 base for J; bases not matched to a gene: 17. The CDR3 is CASSSSVAGEWVKSYNEQFF. The CDR3 DNA reads TGTGCCAGCAGCTCCTCCGTAGCGGGGGAGTGGGTTAAATCCTACAATGAGCAGTTCTTC.

For the CDR3, the DNA is TGCAGCGTTGAAATGTATGAAAAACTGTTTTTT. Encoded protein: CSVEMYEKLFF. The chain joins TRBV29-1 to TRBJ1-4; D remains unclear. The CDR3 covers 11 residues. From germline, CDR1 is SQVTM and CDR2 ANQGSEA. V gave up 2 bases and J gave up 6 bases, with 4 bases separating them.

This clonotype was seen a handful of times. V and J are TRBV10-1 and TRBJ1-2; no reliable D call. The V and J ends lost 0 bases and 8 bases respectively, with 7 bases between them. Germline V CDR1 and CDR2: WNHNN, SYGVQD (reference sequence). This CDR3 region has 12 residues. Written as DNA, the CDR3 is TGCGCCAGCAGTGAGTCCCTCGGCGGCTACACCTTC. Encoded protein: CASSESLGGYTF.